This T cell receptor (beta chain) is drawn from a study of blood T cell repertoires in COVID-19. Across the whole study: COVID-19 samples from acute and convalescent phases originated in the United States, Italy and Spain. T cells, B-cell-depleted T cells, or PBMCs supplied cDNA or gDNA.

As processed by the authors: Amplification of reference gene primers provided the estimated nucleated cell counts. TCRdb's table, derived via immunoSEQ multiplex PCR, lists solely in-frame clones and lacks some. That table gives V, J and clone size, and the DNA gave D and trimming. Counted here are 45,000 to 55,000 clones, roughly 83% occurring once; the ten biggest clones make up about 5.8%. The length of the CDR3 is 16 residues. CDR1 SGDLS and CDR2 YYNGEE come from the germline V gene. V was pared by 3 bases and J by 4 bases, with 9 bases of the junction left unmatched. The TCR sequence derives from a human donor in a cohort sampled during active COVID-19. The sequenced sample was peripheral blood. The chain has TRBV9 and TRBJ1-2; 10 bases align to TRBD1. The CDR3 nucleotides read TGTGCCAGCAGCGAGAGGACAGGGGGTTCCCTCTATGGCTACACCTTC. It codes for CASSERTGGSLYGYTF.